The 6 T cell receptor beta chains below were found in one sample sequenced in a study of control samples from healthy donors and cancer patients. Libraries were prepared by immunoSEQ multiplex PCR; TCRdb keeps only in-frame clonotypes and omits some of them. This table has some 160,000 clones, 94% appearing once. Sequencing used blood. The source of these receptors is a woman aged 40 to 50 in good health.

The chain joins TRBV4-3 to TRBJ1-4; D unclear. The germline V and J ends were trimmed by 2 bases and 7 bases, with 17 bases remaining between them. The germline V gene encodes CDR1 LGHNA and CDR2 YSLEER. This CDR3 is built from 16 residues. Written as DNA, the CDR3 is TGCGCCAGCAGCCAAAGCCTGATCTCGCAGGTTGAAAAACTGTTTTTT. It yields the protein CASSQSLISQVEKLFF.

The chain couples TRBV27 to TRBJ1-1; D unclear. The germline V gene encodes CDR1 MNHEY and CDR2 SMNVEV (reference sequence). Between the trimmed V and J ends, which lost 7 bases and 1 base, there was a span of 16 bases. The CDR3 consists of 15 residues. The CDR3 DNA follows: TGTGCCAGCACCACTTTCACATCACCGAACACTGAAGCTTTCTTT. Translating gives CASTTFTSPNTEAFF.

V and J are TRBV7-9 and TRBJ1-6; no firm D call. This CDR3 region has 12 residues. Germline CDR1 SEHNR, CDR2 FQNEAQ (reference sequence). Trimming removed 1 base from V and 9 bases from J, with 4 bases in between. In DNA form, the CDR3 reads TGTGCCAGCAGCTTAGAGAGTTCACCCCTCCACTTT. Amino acids: CASSLESSPLHF.

The chain recombines TRBV27 with TRBJ1-1; perhaps TRBD1 as D (6 bases). Germline CDR1 is MNHEY and CDR2 is SMNVEV (reference sequence). The CDR3 runs 16 residues. The ends were cut back, 5 bases at V and 1 base at J, with 17 bases in the middle. CDR3 nucleotide sequence: TGTGCCAGCAGTCCGCAACAGGGTATCTCGAACACTGAAGCTTTCTTT. Translating it yields CASSPQQGISNTEAFF.

This chain connects TRBV28 to TRBJ2-7; 12 nucleotides agree with TRBD1. Germline V gene lookup returns CDR1 MDHEN and CDR2 SYDVKM. V gave up 6 bases and J gave up 3 bases; unmatched junction bases: 12. The CDR3 extends over 17 amino acids. CDR3 residues: CASSPGTGGYPIYEQYF. CDR3 DNA sequence: TGTGCCAGCAGCCCCGGGACAGGGGGCTACCCCATCTACGAGCAGTACTTC.

This clone came up once. The chain links TRBV2 to TRBJ2-3; 9 nucleotides agree with TRBD2. Germline V gene data show CDR1 as SNHLY and CDR2 as FYNNEI. There are 18 residues in the CDR3. J lost 2 bases, V lost 7 bases, and 16 bases had no gene match. The CDR3 coding sequence is TGTGCCAGCACCGTAACCAGGCTAGCGGGGACGTACACAGATACGCAGTATTTT. This gives the protein CASTVTRLAGTYTDTQYF.